Below, one TCR beta chain is given with its context. Its cognate antigen has yet to be identified. No much larger clone is present one base from it, and per-base qualities are unavailable. The source of the sample is a study of cytomegalovirus exposure and HLA in healthy donors (dated by TCRdb to the late 2010s). Study-level background: An earlier analysis of some 600 of the donors reported over 250 Gb of sequence data and 95 million to 130 million unique TCR beta sequences obtained from around 190 million T cells. The study aimed to test whether signatures of past pathogen exposure could be identified by cataloging public T cell receptors. On average, roughly 250,000 unique TCR beta nucleotide sequences were sequenced per donor among 398 genotyped donors of the cohort, with roughly a sixth of those sequences being non-productive. Every discovery cohort repertoire had been produced on one sequencing platform. The study used immunosequencing to profile the T cell repertoires of approximately 640 subjects and linked those repertoires to cytomegalovirus serostatus. A separate validation cohort of over 95 different subjects was used in addition to the roughly 670-subject first cohort. An early release that covered fewer than 750 HLA-typed donors contained approximately 320 gigabases of sequencing data and 70 million to 100 million unique TCR sequences. Rather than using new phenotypic data, the later analysis identified candidate immune exposures from TCR beta sequences and from how often those sequences occurred across donors. Donor age, sex, ethnicity and CMV serostatus were collected together with the repertoire data. Several DR-DQ haplotypes were handled as single units for association and clustering because linkage in the cohort was strong. To study patterns of TCR occurrence, a later analysis re-analyzed previously published TCR beta repertoires from 650 to 750 donors and added high-resolution HLA genotyping. Class I and class II HLA loci were covered by the typing at four-digit resolution. A later genetic analysis used genome-wide SNP genotypes for about 55% of the 666 donors, treating that subset as a discovery cohort. Typing coverage varied by locus: about 620-630 donors for A, B, C, DRB1 and DQB1; approximately 520 for DQA1; more than 600 for DPA1; about 450 for DPB1. High-throughput TCR immunosequencing, statistical association of individual TCRs with disease status, and machine learning were combined to predict cytomegalovirus infection status. Among the roughly 410 genotyped donors, 81% belonged to the genetic ancestry cluster associated with self-reported Caucasian donors. An earlier analysis of 587 of the donors used high-throughput TCR beta sequencing to judge whether each TCR beta V gene segment behaved as functional or pseudogenic. Broader findings and caveats from the paper: In a later analysis, 16,951 TCR beta sequences were associated with specific HLA alleles at a false discovery rate of 0.05. A cluster of highly shared sequence variants was judged likely to be a technical artifact of the sequencing pipeline. Because HLA typing was unavailable for some donors at each locus, only the typed subset was used in association tests. The study listed approximately 160 TCR beta chains as associated with cytomegalovirus. In a later analysis, TCR association rates were found to vary across HLA loci, with the most associated TCRs seen for DRB1 alleles and the fewest for HLA-C alleles. Broadly in line with IMGT annotations, most TCR beta V segments showed up in productive rearrangements about 87% or about 30% of the time in an earlier analysis of approximately 640 of the donors. A later genetic analysis associated a missense DCLRE1C variant with V-gene and J-gene trimming of TCR beta chains, and an independent cohort replicated the association. Correlated functional status among segregating V segments might be attributable to linkage disequilibrium, but an unknown experimental factor could not be ruled out. Most CMV-associated TCR beta chains appeared to be HLA-restricted in a later analysis, and the HLA associations seemed to be driven largely by CMV exposure. In vitro tests confirmed that a few of the cytomegalovirus-associated TCR beta chains recognize cytomegalovirus antigens. Assigning TCR associations to individual alleles was difficult when HLA alleles, especially DR and DQ, strongly co-occurred. While some public TCRs were present in many individuals, most TCR sequences turned up only very rarely across donors. Sequencing depth was assumed to be roughly uniform across donors in the presence/absence analyses, though that assumption may not hold. A further reported finding was that TCR beta sequences accurately predicted the HLA-A and HLA-B alleles for most subjects in the first cohort. It was suggested by the authors that the approach could potentially be generalized to other disease states and immunological phenotypes. A later analysis reported that several top co-occurrence clusters appeared linked to parvovirus B19, influenza, CMV and Epstein-Barr virus. Compared with the approximately 720-donor mean, donors in an Asian-associated ancestry cluster had fewer N-insertions in productive TCRs, according to a later genetic analysis. The only immune exposure information available for the cohort was CMV serostatus. The cohort was sequenced for TCR beta chains only, and without alpha or paired-chain data the features that could be detected were limited. In a later analysis, HLA-associated TCR beta chains were found to be more clonally expanded and to have lower generation probabilities than equally common non-associated chains. In both the original and validation cohorts, the classifier was reported to diagnose cytomegalovirus status with high specificity and sensitivity. Because counts were too low, roughly 16 rarely observed V segments, including chromosome 9 orphons, were excluded from the earlier analysis of 587 of the donors.

The library was built by means of the immunoSEQ multiplex PCR assay. The multiplex PCR relied on a mix of 60 forward primers for TCR Vbeta segments and 13 reverse primers for TCR Jbeta segments. The CDR3 region of rearranged TCR beta genes was amplified from genomic DNA with a multiplex PCR assay. The amplified TCR beta libraries were sequenced on the Illumina HiSeq System as 87-base-pair reads. The study's processing was this. A later analysis counted tens of millions of unique TCR beta chains across the 666 repertoires, and roughly 11 million of these chains were shared by at least two donors. Raw reads were error-corrected and collapsed into unique sequences by a nearest-neighbor algorithm in which closely related sequences were merged to remove PCR and sequencing errors. To assign V, D and J gene segments, CDR3 sequences were aligned to IMGT reference sequences. For a sequence to be retained, a match of at least six nucleotides to both a V gene segment and a J gene segment was required. A rearrangement was called productive if the CDR3 had no stop codons and remained in frame with V and J, and every other rearrangement was called non-productive. Following IMGT convention, CDR3 was defined as the stretch from the second conserved V-encoded cysteine up to the conserved J-encoded phenylalanine. The earlier analysis of approximately 590 of the donors excluded any sequence lacking an unambiguous match to a single V gene segment. In an earlier analysis of 500 to 750 of the donors, V segments were called functional above 56.7% productive rearrangements and were called segregating when the between-donor standard deviation exceeded 5%. A statistical classification framework was built to diagnose cytomegalovirus status from the catalog of TCR beta chain sequences. V and J gene assignment, in a later analysis, came from comparing TCR nucleotide sequences with IMGT/GENE-DB human TR gene sequences. A later analysis assigned CDR3 sequences and most-parsimonious VDJ recombination scenarios with the TCRdist pipeline. A later analysis defined each TCR beta chain by its CDR3 amino acid sequence plus V-gene family, and excluded reads lacking a unique V-gene family. In a later analysis, around 600 highly shared, low-generation-probability nucleotide sequences were removed to address suspected cross-contamination and a sequencing artifact. In a later analysis, a clonal expansion index was calculated for each public chain from normalized within-repertoire ranks of inferred template counts. A later analysis computed generation probabilities with a VDJ recombination model fitted to out-of-frame rearrangements, and checked the results against IGoR. A later analysis scored TCR-TCR, TCR-HLA and TCR-CMV co-occurrence with hypergeometric tests, applying a repertoire-size bias correction to TCR pairs. A later analysis estimated false discovery rates by permuting HLA or CMV assignments 20 times. In a later analysis, co-occurring TCRs were grouped using DBSCAN, with TCRdist sequence similarity added in when clustering inside HLA-allele-positive subsets. Repertoires with fewer than 30,000 or more than 120,000 public chains, plus five repertoires with anomalous nucleotide sharing, were excluded from co-occurrence clustering. Not all clones reach the TCRdb copy of this immuneACCESS table, which keeps in-frame sequences only. Checked studies attribute under half of the gap to unresolved V genes and leave the rest unexplained. The V and J calls and clone size were taken over from that table, and D and trimming were inferred from the DNA. This sample gives a few hundred thousand clones in total; 80% of them show up just once. Roughly 0.31% of the sample is in the top ten clones.

The cohort was made up of hundreds of healthy bone marrow donors. Cohort members were all nominally healthy when sampled, although unrecorded immune exposures were likely present. The donor was CMV seronegative and was included in the group of 352 seronegative cohort members. A peripheral blood sample was collected from each donor, and TCR beta sequencing was performed on peripheral blood mononuclear cells. Genomic DNA was extracted from the blood cell samples with the Qiagen DNeasy Blood Extraction Kit. Input material: PBMCs. The source is a girl aged 2 to 9 in good health and CMV-seronegative.

The DNA sequence is TGTGCCAGCAGCTTGGGGAGAGCCAACGAGCAGTACTTC. Its coded protein is CASSLGRANEQYF. The receptor chain draws on TRBV7-6 and TRBJ2-7, with a weak D call of TRBD2 (5 bases match). CDR1 and CDR2, per the germline V gene, are SGHVS and FNYEAQ. Inclusive of the bounding cysteine and phenylalanine, the CDR3 is 13 residues long. Only CDR3 DNA is held: 39 bases, read in frame from base 1. Cut back by 3 bases and 5 bases, the V and J ends lie 11 bases apart.